The rows below give T cell receptor beta chains drawn from one sample of a study of blood T cells in healthy people across ages. TCRdb reprocessed the 5' RACE reads with MiXCR, giving one entry per CDR3 protein. This sample has approximately 680,000 distinct CDR3 sequences, with roughly 32% found just once. The sequencing input was blood. The receptors derive from a woman of 80 years or more in good health. CDR3s include the opening cysteine and the closing phenylalanine or tryptophan. The order of the fields is D gene, clone size, V gene, J gene, CDR3 protein, CDR3 DNA. D genes are given only for firm matches. Size is stated for part of the rows, as once, few or many counts, or as a class when the clone is expanded.

>-|-|TRBV20-1|TRBJ1-1
CSLRGGPINTEAFF
TGCAGTCTGCGTGGGGGTCCGATTAACACTGAAGCTTTCTTT
>-|once|TRBV4-1|TRBJ2-7
CASSPNTGPRYF
TGCGCCAGCAGCCCTAATACGGGACCTCGGTACTTC
>-|-|TRBV3-1|TRBJ2-3
CASSQTAGTQYF
TGTGCCAGCAGCCAAACAGCAGGTACGCAGTATTTT
>TRBD1|many|TRBV27|TRBJ1-2
CASSDRGLSYTF
TGTGCCAGCAGCGACAGGGGTTTGAGCTACACCTTC
>TRBD1|many|TRBV3-1|TRBJ2-7
CASSPLGQALSYEQYF
TGTGCCAGCAGCCCTTTGGGACAGGCCCTTTCCTACGAGCAGTACTTC
>-|many|TRBV20-1|TRBJ1-1
CSARVVTEAFF
TGCAGTGCTAGAGTGGTCACTGAAGCTTTCTTT
>-|-|TRBV6-5|TRBJ2-7
CASSYSRYYEQYF
TGTGCCAGCAGTTACTCGAGGTACTACGAGCAGTACTTC
>TRBD2|-|TRBV2|TRBJ2-3
CASSGLLAGGGDTQYF
TGTGCCAGCAGTGGTCTATTAGCGGGAGGTGGAGATACGCAGTATTTT
>-|few|TRBV5-6|TRBJ2-5
CASSLEPRHNEQYF
TGTGCCAGCAGCTTGGAGCCCCGGCACAATGAGCAGTACTTC
>TRBD1|many|TRBV20-1|TRBJ1-1
CSARQGYEAFF
TGCAGTGCGAGACAGGGGTATGAAGCTTTCTTT
>TRBD1|few|TRBV6-2/TRBV6-3|TRBJ1-2
CASSQGQGISTTF
TGTGCCAGCAGTCAAGGACAGGGGATCTCTACCACCTTC
>-|-|TRBV20-1|TRBJ2-7
CSAREGASGYEQYF
TGCAGTGCTAGAGAGGGGGCCTCGGGCTACGAGCAGTACTTT
>TRBD1|many|TRBV12-3/TRBV12-4|TRBJ1-2
CASIPQGAFYGYTF
TGTGCCAGCATCCCACAGGGGGCGTTCTATGGCTACACCTTC
>-|many|TRBV7-9|TRBJ2-5
CASSLYQETQYF
TGTGCCAGCAGCTTGTACCAAGAGACCCAGTACTTC
>TRBD1|-|TRBV3-1|TRBJ1-1
CASSQGWAGQGTEAFF
TGTGCCAGCAGCCAAGGATGGGCCGGACAGGGGACTGAAGCTTTCTTT
>TRBD1|many|TRBV20-1|TRBJ2-4
CSARHGQGVEYIQYF
TGCAGTGCTAGACATGGACAGGGGGTTGAGTACATTCAGTACTTC
>TRBD1|few|TRBV7-9|TRBJ1-6
CASSSDRGANSPLHF
TGTGCCAGCAGCTCAGACAGGGGTGCGAATTCACCCCTCCACTTT
>-|many|TRBV7-2|TRBJ1-5
CASSPPRGIRNQPQHF
TGTGCCAGCAGCCCCCCTCGAGGGATCCGCAATCAGCCCCAGCATTTT